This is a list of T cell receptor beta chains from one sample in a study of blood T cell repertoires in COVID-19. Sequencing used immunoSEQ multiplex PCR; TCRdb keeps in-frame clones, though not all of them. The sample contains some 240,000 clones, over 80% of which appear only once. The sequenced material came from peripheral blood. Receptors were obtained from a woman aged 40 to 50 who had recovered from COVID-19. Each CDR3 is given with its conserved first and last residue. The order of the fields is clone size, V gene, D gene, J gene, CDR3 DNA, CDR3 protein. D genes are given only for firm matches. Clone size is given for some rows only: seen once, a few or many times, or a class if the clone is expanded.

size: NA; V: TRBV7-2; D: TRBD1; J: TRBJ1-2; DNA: TGTGCCAGCAGCTTAGGACAGGGAGCCTATGGCTACACCTTC; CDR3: CASSLGQGAYGYTF
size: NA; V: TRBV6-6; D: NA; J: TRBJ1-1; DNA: TGTGCCAGCACCCGGCGACGGGAAACTGAAGCTTTCTTT; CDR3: CASTRRRETEAFF
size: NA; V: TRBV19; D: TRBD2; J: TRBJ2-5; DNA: TGTGCCAGTAGTATTTCCACCCGGACTAGCGAGACCCAGTACTTC; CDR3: CASSISTRTSETQYF
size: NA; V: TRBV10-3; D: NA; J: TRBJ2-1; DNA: TGTGCCATCAGTCCCGCTAAGCGTGAGCAGTTCTTC; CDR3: CAISPAKREQFF
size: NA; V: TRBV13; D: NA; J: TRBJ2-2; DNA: TGTGCCAGCAGCTCACGGGATAGGAACACCGGGGAGCTGTTTTTT; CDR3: CASSSRDRNTGELFF
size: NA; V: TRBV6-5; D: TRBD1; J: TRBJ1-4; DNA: TGTGCCTGCAAAGACCAGGGGGTAACTAATGAAAAACTGTTTTTT; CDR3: CACKDQGVTNEKLFF
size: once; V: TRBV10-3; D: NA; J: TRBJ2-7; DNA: TGTGCCATCAGTTATCAGACAGGAGCCTACGAGCAGTACTTC; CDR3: CAISYQTGAYEQYF
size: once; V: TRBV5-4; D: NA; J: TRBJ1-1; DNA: TGTGCCAGCAGCTTGGCTTCGGGACCCTACGGGGGTGAAGCTTTCTTT; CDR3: CASSLASGPYGGEAFF
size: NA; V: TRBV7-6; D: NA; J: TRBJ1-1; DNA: TGTGCCAGCAGCTCGGTCCGGGGGGGGCTCTCGAACACTGAAGCTTTCTTT; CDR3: CASSSVRGGLSNTEAFF
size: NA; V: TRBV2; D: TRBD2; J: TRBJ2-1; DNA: TGTGCCAGCAGTGTTTGGACTAGCGGGGAAGGGGGGCAGTTCTTC; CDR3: CASSVWTSGEGGQFF
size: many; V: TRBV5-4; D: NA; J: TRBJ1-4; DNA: TGTGCCAGCAGCTTGGGACGGGGAGGGGATGGAGATGAAAAACTGTTTTTT; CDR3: CASSLGRGGDGDEKLFF
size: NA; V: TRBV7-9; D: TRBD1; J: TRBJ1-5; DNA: TGTGCCAGCAGCCGGGACAGCAGCACGGGGCCCCAGCATTTT; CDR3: CASSRDSSTGPQHF
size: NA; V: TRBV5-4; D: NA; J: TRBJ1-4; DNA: TGTGCCAGCAGCTCTGGGCCCCGGGGGGAACTGTTTTTT; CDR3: CASSSGPRGELFF
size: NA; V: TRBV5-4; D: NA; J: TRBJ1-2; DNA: TGTGCCAGCAGCTTGGGTGTAATCACCGGAGGGAACTCTGGCTACACCTTC; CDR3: CASSLGVITGGNSGYTF
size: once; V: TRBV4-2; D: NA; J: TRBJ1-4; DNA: TGTGCCAGCAGCCAAGATGAGGGTTATAATGAAAAACTGTTTTTT; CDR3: CASSQDEGYNEKLFF
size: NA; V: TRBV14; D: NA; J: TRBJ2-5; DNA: TGTGCCAGCAGCCACGGGACTCATCAAGAGACCCAGTACTTC; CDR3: CASSHGTHQETQYF
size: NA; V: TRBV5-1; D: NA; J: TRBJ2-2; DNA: TGCGCCAGCAGCTTGGGACAGCTGAACACCGGGGAGCTGTTTTTT; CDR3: CASSLGQLNTGELFF